Listed below are T cell receptor beta chains from one sample, sequenced in a study of vaccination and CD4 T cells after COVID-19. These receptors are not linked to any known antigen. TCRdb analysed the PCR reads with MiXCR anew, one entry per CDR3 protein. Of about 20,000 distinct CDR3 sequences in the sample, 56% are singletons; the top ten hold approximately 8%. The sample consisted of CD4+ T cells from blood, cultured in vitro. The receptors derive from a human donor who had recovered from COVID-19. Each CDR3 is given with its conserved first and last residue. A D gene is named only where the DNA matches it firmly. Clone size, where shown, is once, few, many, or a class for clones that have expanded.

d_gene | j_gene | abundance | v_gene | CDR3aa | CDR3nt
NA | TRBJ1-5 | NA | TRBV12-3/TRBV12-4 | CARGELQPQHF | TGTGCCCGGGGGGAGCTTCAGCCCCAGCATTTT
NA | TRBJ2-7 | few | TRBV28 | CASSLGGDRTYEQYF | TGTGCCAGCAGTTTAGGTGGGGACCGGACCTACGAGCAGTACTTC
NA | TRBJ1-2 | NA | TRBV6-1 | CASSTQANYGYTF | TGTGCCAGCAGTACCCAGGCTAACTATGGCTACACCTTC
TRBD1 | TRBJ1-5 | NA | TRBV6-1 | CASSQQGDGNQPQHF | TGTGCCAGCAGCCAACAGGGGGATGGCAATCAGCCCCAGCATTTT
NA | TRBJ1-2 | once | TRBV19 | CASSGAGAAYGYTF | TGTGCCAGTAGTGGAGCAGGGGCTGCCTATGGCTACACCTTC
NA | TRBJ2-7 | NA | TRBV21-1 | CASSKQWADNLPPHYYEQYF | TGTGCCAGCAGCAAACAGTGGGCCGATAATCTACCCCCCCATTACTACGAGCAGTACTTC
TRBD2 | TRBJ2-7 | NA | TRBV20-1 | CSAIPAGGSYEQYF | TGCAGTGCTATCCCCGCGGGAGGTTCCTACGAGCAGTACTTC
NA | TRBJ1-5 | NA | TRBV12-3/TRBV12-4 | CASSLGAGTSNQPQHF | TGTGCCAGCAGCCTCGGGGCAGGGACTAGCAATCAGCCCCAGCATTTT
NA | TRBJ2-5 | NA | TRBV25-1 | CASSDREGKETQYF | TGTGCCAGCAGTGACAGGGAAGGAAAAGAGACCCAGTACTTC
NA | TRBJ1-1 | few | TRBV6-2/TRBV6-3 | CASSPASTRNTEAFF | TGTGCCAGCAGTCCCGCCTCCACAAGAAACACTGAAGCTTTCTTT
NA | TRBJ1-1 | NA | TRBV5-8 | CASSLIGVNTEAFF | TGTGCCAGCAGCTTAATCGGGGTAAACACTGAAGCTTTCTTT
NA | TRBJ1-3 | NA | TRBV6-1 | CASESGGLSGNTIYF | TGTGCCAGCGAGAGCGGGGGACTCTCTGGAAACACCATATATTTT
NA | TRBJ1-1 | once | TRBV10-1 | CASTVSNTEAFF | TGCGCCAGCACAGTCTCGAACACTGAAGCTTTCTTT
TRBD1 | TRBJ2-5 | NA | TRBV12-3/TRBV12-4 | CASSLDRVETQYF | TGTGCCAGCAGTCTCGACAGGGTAGAGACCCAGTACTTC
NA | TRBJ1-2 | NA | TRBV30 | CAWSVHGFSYGYTF | TGTGCCTGGAGTGTACATGGGTTTTCATATGGCTACACCTTC
NA | TRBJ1-1 | NA | TRBV14 | CASSQGRVPLNTEAFF | TGTGCCAGCAGCCAAGGTAGAGTTCCACTGAACACTGAAGCTTTCTTT
NA | TRBJ2-7 | NA | TRBV12-3/TRBV12-4 | CASRRDSREQYF | TGTGCCAGCAGGCGCGACAGTCGAGAGCAGTACTTC
NA | TRBJ1-2 | NA | TRBV2 | CASSEGQIYTF | TGTGCCAGCAGTGAAGGACAGATCTACACCTTC
TRBD1 | TRBJ1-1 | NA | TRBV20-1 | CSARIPGTGIGNTEAFF | TGCAGTGCTAGAATCCCCGGGACAGGGATAGGAAACACTGAAGCTTTCTTT
NA | TRBJ2-7 | NA | TRBV7-2 | CASSFPGLPTGEQYF | TGTGCCAGCAGCTTTCCGGGACTCCCGACGGGAGAGCAGTACTTC
TRBD1 | TRBJ1-5 | few | TRBV20-1 | CSARRTGQPQHF | TGCAGTGCTAGAAGGACAGGACAGCCCCAGCATTTT
NA | TRBJ2-2 | few | TRBV7-9 | CASSSRMTGELFF | TGTGCCAGCAGCTCTAGAATGACCGGGGAGCTGTTTTTT
NA | TRBJ2-3 | NA | TRBV27 | CASSLNWATTQYF | TGTGCCAGCAGTTTAAATTGGGCCACCACGCAGTATTTT
NA | TRBJ1-5 | NA | TRBV11-2 | CASSFEGQPQHF | TGTGCCAGCAGCTTTGAGGGTCAGCCCCAGCATTTT
TRBD2 | TRBJ2-1 | NA | TRBV4-1 | CASSQDPPLAGKDEQFF | TGCGCCAGCAGCCAAGATCCCCCACTAGCGGGAAAGGATGAGCAGTTCTTC
NA | TRBJ1-5 | few | TRBV19 | CASSMGFGSQPQHF | TGTGCCAGTAGTATGGGCTTCGGCAGTCAGCCCCAGCATTTT
TRBD1 | TRBJ1-1 | few | TRBV28 | CASSPSGTGNTEAFF | TGTGCCAGCAGTCCCTCCGGGACAGGGAACACTGAAGCTTTCTTT
NA | TRBJ2-2 | few | TRBV6-1 | CASSRLQSTGELFF | TGTGCCAGCAGTCGACTTCAGAGCACCGGGGAGCTGTTTTTT
NA | TRBJ1-1 | once | TRBV20-1 | CSARSQGLPDTEAFF | TGCAGTGCTAGAAGTCAAGGACTTCCGGACACTGAAGCTTTCTTT
NA | TRBJ2-7 | NA | TRBV15 | CATSRDAVTGEGF | TGTGCCACCAGCAGAGATGCGGTAACAGGGGAGGGGTTC
NA | TRBJ1-2 | few | TRBV6-1 | CASRGVEQGAKYYGYTF | TGTGCCAGCAGGGGGGTTGAGCAGGGCGCCAAGTACTATGGCTACACCTTC
NA | TRBJ2-5 | NA | TRBV3-1 | CASSRTNQETQYF | TGTGCCAGCAGCCGGACTAATCAAGAGACCCAGTACTTC
NA | TRBJ1-5 | few | TRBV25-1 | CASSEPNQPQHF | TGTGCCAGCAGTGAACCCAATCAGCCCCAGCATTTT
NA | TRBJ1-2 | few | TRBV20-1 | CRPGTSDHGYTF | TGCAGGCCGGGGACCTCCGATCATGGCTACACCTTC
TRBD1 | TRBJ2-6 | few | TRBV12-3/TRBV12-4 | CASSLGQGASGANVLTF | TGTGCCAGCAGTTTGGGACAGGGGGCGAGTGGGGCCAACGTCCTGACTTTC
NA | TRBJ1-1 | NA | TRBV7-9 | CASSLARGGEAFF | TGTGCCAGCAGCTTAGCGCGGGGGGGTGAAGCTTTCTTT
NA | TRBJ1-1 | NA | TRBV18 | CASSRGQLMNTEAFF | TGTGCCAGCTCAAGAGGGCAGCTCATGAACACTGAAGCTTTCTTT
NA | TRBJ1-5 | NA | TRBV30 | CAWSASHGQPQHF | TGTGCCTGGAGTGCCTCCCATGGGCAGCCCCAGCATTTT
NA | TRBJ1-1 | few | TRBV4-1 | CASSQESPGVAFF | TGCGCCAGCAGCCAAGAGTCGCCCGGCGTGGCTTTCTTT
NA | TRBJ2-7 | once | TRBV6-1 | CASSEIGSFYEQYF | TGTGCCAGCAGTGAAATTGGGAGCTTCTACGAGCAGTACTTC
NA | TRBJ1-1 | NA | TRBV19 | CASHYRFNTEAFF | TGTGCCAGCCACTACAGGTTTAACACTGAAGCTTTCTTT
TRBD2 | TRBJ2-7 | NA | TRBV20-1 | CSARSRTSGRGVSSYEQYF | TGCAGTGCTAGGTCCCGGACTAGCGGGAGAGGGGTAAGCTCCTACGAGCAGTACTTC
TRBD1 | TRBJ2-1 | NA | TRBV27 | CASSLLAGTEKNEQFF | TGTGCCAGCAGTTTATTGGCCGGGACAGAGAAAAATGAGCAGTTCTTC
NA | TRBJ2-2 | NA | TRBV7-2 | CASSLPTRGELFF | TGTGCCAGCAGCCTACCGACCAGGGGGGAGCTGTTTTTT
NA | TRBJ1-5 | NA | TRBV6-5 | CASSYVQNSNQPQHF | TGTGCCAGCAGTTACGTTCAAAATAGCAATCAGCCCCAGCATTTT